Listed here is a single T cell receptor beta chain. The sample holds a few counts of this clone. The target of this receptor is not known. Base-call qualities are not available, and no considerably larger clone is one nucleotide away. This specimen belongs to a study of Ad26.COV2.S vaccination and SARS-CoV-2 variants (dated by TCRdb to the early 2020s). Describing the broader study: The specificity and breadth of SARS-CoV-2-reactive T cell receptors after Ad26.COV2.S vaccination were assessed by TCRbeta repertoire sequencing. The TCR-sequenced set comprised around 30 samples: some 20 Ad26.COV2.S vaccine recipients, 5 placebo recipients and 8 SARS-CoV-2 convalescent individuals. What the study reported, not specific to this receptor: Higher spike-specific TCR breadth was observed in Ad26.COV2.S recipients than in placebo recipients (P = 0.0014). The authors noted that the TCR breadth and depth analyses may have underestimated total T cell responses. Vaccine and placebo recipients had similar non-spike TCR breadth, a finding consistent with the vaccine containing only spike. After vaccination, spike-specific CD8+ and CD4+ T cell responses were reported to show substantial breadth.

The immunoSEQ Assay was the method used to sequence TCRbeta CDR3 regions. After extraction, genomic DNA underwent amplification by bias-controlled multiplex PCR, followed by high-throughput sequencing. The study's processing was this. To quantify the absolute abundance of each unique TCRbeta CDR3 region, sequences were collapsed and filtered. T cell fraction was estimated by normalizing TCRbeta template counts to usable DNA, with usable DNA measured through amplification of reference genes found in all nucleated cells. Repertoire TCRs were annotated as SARS-CoV-2-specific when V gene, CDR3 amino acid sequence and J gene were exactly matched to a known reactive TCR set. MIRA supplied the reference SARS-CoV-2 TCR set, which was filtered for enrichment in COVID-19-positive ImmuneCODE repertoires so that public or cross-reactive TCRs were removed. Using the MIRA antigens, annotated TCRs were further analysed by specific ORF or by position within an ORF. Breadth was defined as annotated unique rearrangements over total unique productive rearrangements; depth was the summed frequency of those rearrangements. Two-sided Wilcoxon rank-sum tests were applied when comparing TCR breadth between groups. Entries here come from immuneACCESS through TCRdb and include only in-frame sequences with V and J called. Some clones fail to appear in such tables; in the studies checked, an unresolved V gene covers under half of the shortfall, and the cause of the remainder is unknown. V, J and clone size reflect that table, while D and trimming were determined from the DNA. For this sample the table gives over 100,000 clones, of which around 82% were detected only once. The ten largest clones capture 15% to 20% of the sample.

The CDR3, cysteine through phenylalanine, is 17 amino acids long. Only CDR3 DNA is held: 51 bases, read in frame from base 1. For CDR1 and CDR2, the germline V gene lists KGHSH and LQKENI. The germline ends are 24 bases apart after V is trimmed by 7 bases and J by 3 bases. The sample's time point label, in plain terms: individuals recovered from natural SARS-CoV-2 infection. The sequencing used peripheral blood, collected after recovery from COVID-19. The receptor was derived from a human donor who had recovered from COVID-19. The V and J genes are TRBV18 and TRBJ1-2; TRBD1 is perhaps the D gene, given 5 matching bases. The sequence in DNA is TGTGCCAGCTTACCCGAAGATACCGGGGGGGGTTACTATGGCTACACCTTC. This yields the protein CASLPEDTGGGYYGYTF.